Following are 23 T cell receptor beta chains from one sample sequenced in a study of a mutant IDH1 vaccine in newly diagnosed glioma (dated by TCRdb to 2020 to 2023). Antigens for these TCRs are unknown. To prepare the library, the immunoSEQ multiplex PCR assay was applied. In its TCRdb copy, this immuneACCESS table keeps in-frame sequences only and misses some clones. Where compared with another copy, unresolved V genes explain less than half of these, and the others have no known cause. The sample table lists fewer than 75,000 clones, around 84% of them with a count of one. The ten most abundant clones make up about 9.4% of the sample. Read against the paper, the sample's time point label means: week 11, during vaccination. A 20-mer mutant IDH1 peptide at 300 micrograms in Montanide made up each vaccine dose, which was injected subcutaneously together with topical imiquimod. Sequences were derived from PBMCs, sampled from a glioma patient whose treatment included an IDH1 peptide vaccine. The source of these receptors is a woman aged 50 to 65 with glioma.

This chain connects TRBV5-6 to TRBJ2-1; TRBD2 aligns across 13 bases. This CDR3 is 19 amino acids long. Germline values: CDR1 SGHDT, CDR2 YYEEEE. The V gene end was trimmed by 0 bases and the J gene end by 9 bases; junction bases not matched to a gene: 15. CDR3 protein: CASSLGLAGGRTYGGEQFF. CDR3 coding DNA: TGTGCCAGCAGCTTGGGACTAGCGGGGGGTCGCACCTATGGGGGTGAGCAGTTCTTC.

This chain links TRBV6-5 with TRBJ1-1; no clear D gene. V dropped 6 bases and J dropped 1 base, with 15 bases sitting between them. This CDR3 is 15 amino acids long. Germline CDR1 and CDR2: MNHEY and SVGAGI. The CDR3 DNA is TGTGCCAGCAGGCCTAAGAGATTCTCGAACACTGAAGCTTTCTTT. Translated, it gives CASRPKRFSNTEAFF.

V and J are TRBV9 and TRBJ1-6; no clear D gene. CDR1 is SGDLS, CDR2 YYNGEE, per germline. The CDR3 sequence is 17 residues long. With 3 bases removed from V and 0 bases from J, the gap between germline ends came to 13 bases. The CDR3 nucleotides are TGTGCCAGCAGCGCCGCGCACGGGAGCTCCTATAATTCACCCCTCCACTTT. Protein product: CASSAAHGSSYNSPLHF.

V usage is TRBV5-5 and J usage is TRBJ2-7; D is undetermined. The CDR3 spans 15 residues. Germline CDR1 is SGHKS and CDR2 is YYEKEE (reference sequence). V lost 1 base, J lost 2 bases, and 13 bases lay in between. CDR3 bases: TGTGCCAGCAGCTTGCAAGCTGGCCTTACCTACGAGCAGTACTTC. Its protein product is CASSLQAGLTYEQYF.

The CDR3 is CASSLGQGVGTEAFF. The CDR3 nucleotides are TGTGCCAGCAGCTTGGGCCAGGGGGTGGGCACTGAAGCTTTCTTT. The chain recombines TRBV7-2 with TRBJ1-1; 7 bases align to TRBD1. CDR1 SGHTA and CDR2 FQGNSA come from the germline V gene. Trimming removed 3 bases from V and 4 bases from J; junction bases left unmatched: 8. This CDR3 spans 15 amino acids.

The chain combines TRBV9 with TRBJ1-2, with D maybe TRBD1 (6 bases). The germline CDR1 and CDR2 sequences are SGDLS and YYNGEE. This CDR3 spans 15 amino acids. Trimming cost V 3 bases and J 4 bases, with 16 bases left between them. The CDR3 DNA reads as TGTGCCAGCAGCGCCTTGTCGACAGGACCCTATGGCTACACCTTC. Amino acids: CASSALSTGPYGYTF.

This chain connects TRBV5-1 to TRBJ2-2, with no clear D. The CDR3 is 16 residues long. The ends were cut back, 1 base at V and 4 bases at J, with 14 bases in the middle. Germline CDR1 is SGHRS and CDR2 is YFSETQ. DNA of the CDR3: TGCGCCAGCAGCTTGATCCCGGGCCTGGGCACCGGGGAGCTGTTTTTT. Encoded protein: CASSLIPGLGTGELFF.

This clone occurred once. The V gene is TRBV5-6, the J gene TRBJ1-4, with a possible D match to TRBD1 (5 bases). Trimming shortened V by 4 bases and J by 8 bases, and 15 bases separated the two germline ends. Germline V gene sequence: CDR1 SGHDT, CDR2 YYEEEE. The CDR3 is 14 amino acids. The CDR3 loop reads CASSGKKGREKLFF. CDR3 sequence (DNA): TGTGCCAGCAGCGGGAAGAAGGGACGAGAAAAACTGTTTTTT.

This chain uses TRBV5-8 with TRBJ1-2; D call uncertain. Trimming removed 3 bases at V and 8 bases at J, with 17 bases between. Germline values: CDR1 SGHTS, CDR2 YDEGEE. The CDR3 covers 14 residues. CDR3 amino acids: CASSYGPAEGGYTF. The DNA of the CDR3 is TGTGCCAGCAGCTACGGGCCCGCGGAGGGCGGCTACACCTTC.

The chain is built from TRBV5-1 and TRBJ1-4; possibly TRBD1 for D (5 bases). The CDR3 length is 13 residues. V lost 0 bases to trimming and J lost 6 bases, with 6 bases between them. Germline V gene lookup returns CDR1 SGHRS and CDR2 YFSETQ. The CDR3, as DNA: TGCGCCAGCAGCTTGGAACAGGATGAAAAACTGTTTTTT. Translating gives CASSLEQDEKLFF.

The chain recombines TRBV5-1 with TRBJ1-2, with D tentatively TRBD1 (5 bases). Trimming left V 0 bases short and J 2 bases short, with 11 bases between. CDR1 SGHRS and CDR2 YFSETQ come from the germline V gene. The CDR3 extends over 15 amino acids. The CDR3 nucleotides read TGCGCCAGCAGCTTGGGGGGGGAGGCAAACTATGGCTACACCTTC. Translated, it gives CASSLGGEANYGYTF.

This CDR3 reads CASSTFGQGKRETQYF. The CDR3 DNA sequence: TGTGCCAGCAGTACCTTCGGACAGGGGAAGAGAGAGACCCAGTACTTC. The gene calls are TRBV27 and TRBJ2-5; 9 bases fit TRBD1. Germline lookup yields CDR1 MNHEY and CDR2 SMNVEV (reference sequence). The CDR3 is made up of 16 amino acids. V lost 5 bases, J lost 4 bases, and 11 bases stayed unmatched.

The chain couples TRBV18 to TRBJ1-1; possibly TRBD1 for D (5 bases). V was shortened by 3 bases and J by 1 base, with 15 bases between the two germline ends. Looked up from germline, CDR1 is KGHSH and CDR2 is LQKENI. The CDR3 totals 16 residues. In DNA form, the CDR3 reads TGTGCCAGCTCACCTCAGGGCGGGCTAGGGAACACTGAAGCTTTCTTT. Translating gives CASSPQGGLGNTEAFF.

This clone was detected a few times. The rearrangement links TRBV19 to TRBJ1-1, with 9 nucleotides matching TRBD1. The CDR3 is 14 residues long. Germline V gene data show CDR1 as LNHDA and CDR2 as SQIVND (reference sequence). The J segment lost 5 bases and the V segment lost 7 bases, leaving 8 bases of the junction unmatched. CDR3 amino acids: CASNGTGPWTEAFF. The CDR3, as DNA: TGTGCCAGTAATGGGACAGGGCCGTGGACTGAAGCTTTCTTT.

The J gene is TRBJ1-1, the V gene TRBV5-8, with D unclear. This CDR3 is built from 11 residues. The V gene's germline CDR1 is SGHTS and CDR2 YDEGEE. Deletions cut 6 bases from V and 7 bases from J, with 10 bases between. CDR3: CASTHSYEAFF. CDR3 DNA: TGTGCCAGCACCCACTCCTATGAAGCTTTCTTT.

This clone appeared a single time. The chain has TRBV2 and TRBJ2-7; D assignment may be TRBD1 or TRBD2 (5 bases each). V was shortened by 4 bases and J by 2 bases, with 12 bases between the two germline ends. Germline V lookup: CDR1 SNHLY, CDR2 FYNNEI. The CDR3 loop spans 14 amino acids. In nucleotides, the CDR3 is TGTGCCAGCAGTGTCTATCCGGGGCCCTACGAGCAGTACTTC. It specifies CASSVYPGPYEQYF.

This clone is a singleton in its sample. The V call is TRBV27, the J call TRBJ1-2; TRBD1 matches at 7 bases. Trimming took 2 bases from V and 6 from J; bases not matched to a gene: 6. Germline values: CDR1 MNHEY, CDR2 SMNVEV (reference sequence). The CDR3 is 14 amino acids. CDR3: CASSLTQGYNGYTF. The CDR3 DNA reads TGTGCCAGCAGTTTAACACAGGGGTACAATGGCTACACCTTC.

The DNA of the CDR3 is TGCGCCAGCAGCCAGAGCCGGGACAGGGGCGAAAAACTGTTTTTT. It is translated as CASSQSRDRGEKLFF. This sequence joins TRBV4-3 and TRBJ1-4; 10 bases align to TRBD1. The CDR3 is 15 amino acids. The V segment lost 3 bases and the J segment 8 bases; nucleotides outside the gene matches: 6. The germline gives CDR1 LGHNA, CDR2 YSLEER.

The rearrangement joins TRBV10-2 to TRBJ2-7; the match to TRBD1 covers 9 bases. This CDR3 is built from 14 residues. The germline gives CDR1 WSHSY, CDR2 SAAADI. V gave up 4 bases and J gave up 2 bases; unmatched junction bases: 3. The CDR3 loop reads CASSVTGGPYEQYF. The CDR3 bases are TGCGCCAGCAGTGTAACAGGGGGCCCCTACGAGCAGTACTTC.

The chain uses TRBV7-8 and TRBJ2-1; D unresolved. Trimming removed 2 bases at V and 8 bases at J, with 13 bases between. The length of the CDR3 is 14 residues. CDR1 and CDR2 (germline): SGHVS, FQNEAQ. This chain's CDR3 is CASSLTLVRDEQFF. CDR3 sequence (DNA): TGTGCCAGCAGCTTAACGCTAGTTAGGGATGAGCAGTTCTTC.

The chain has TRBV15 and TRBJ2-7, with D perhaps TRBD2 (6 bases). V was pared by 3 bases and J by 5 bases, with 11 bases between. Germline V gene sequence: CDR1 LNHNV, CDR2 YYDKDF (reference sequence). The CDR3 length is 13 residues. CDR3 protein: CATSRARRDEQYF. The CDR3 DNA reads TGTGCCACCAGCAGGGCCCGGAGGGACGAGCAGTACTTC. Looking up the rest from reference TRBV15 and TRBJ2-7 gives the full variable domain: DAMVIQNPRYQVTQFGKPVTLSCSQTLNHNVMYWYQQKSSQAPKLLFHYYDKDFNNEADTPDNFQSRRPNTSFCFLDIRSPGLGDTAMYLCATSRARRDEQYFGPGTRLTVT.

The J gene is TRBJ1-4, the V gene TRBV15, with D possibly matching TRBD1 (6 bases). V was clipped by 3 bases and J by 6 bases, with 17 bases between them. Germline lookup yields CDR1 LNHNV and CDR2 YYDKDF (reference sequence). CDR3 size: 16 residues. The CDR3 loop is CATSRKMTGGDEKLFF. The CDR3, as DNA: TGTGCCACCAGCAGGAAGATGACAGGAGGGGATGAAAAACTGTTTTTT.

This clone was seen once. This chain links TRBV4-1 with TRBJ2-7; unclear D gene. This CDR3 comprises 16 residues. Germline V gives CDR1 MGHRA, CDR2 YSYEKL. V lost 3 bases and J 4 bases, leaving 19 bases between the germline ends. The CDR3 is CASSQVPQGRQYEQYF. The CDR3 DNA reads as TGCGCCAGCAGCCAGGTCCCGCAAGGACGGCAATACGAGCAGTACTTC.